The 21 T cell receptor beta chains given below trace back to one sample, sequenced in a study of blood T cell repertoires in COVID-19. Sequenced by immunoSEQ multiplex PCR; TCRdb stores in-frame clones only, minus some. The table shows about 350,000 clones, with around nine tenths occurring only once. Sequencing used peripheral blood. The receptors originated from a woman in her late teens or twenties who had recovered from COVID-19.

This clone was observed a handful of times. J is TRBJ1-2 and V is TRBV7-9; D perhaps matches TRBD1 (5 bases). V was shortened by 4 bases and J by 5 bases, with 17 bases between the two germline ends. CDR3 length: 15 amino acids. The germline V gene has CDR1 SEHNR and CDR2 FQNEAQ (reference sequence). The CDR3 is CASSSGGPRRYGYTF. As DNA, the CDR3 is TGTGCCAGCAGCTCGGGGGGACCCCGAAGGTATGGCTACACCTTC.

The rearrangement uses TRBV10-1 and TRBJ2-2; D perhaps matches TRBD1 (7 bases). V gave up 8 bases and J gave up 4 bases, with 11 bases separating them. The CDR3 totals 13 residues. The germline CDR1 and CDR2 sequences are WNHNN and SYGVQD (reference sequence). The CDR3 reads CASGGTVTGELFF. The CDR3 DNA reads as TGCGCCAGCGGAGGGACAGTCACCGGGGAGCTGTTTTTT.

The CDR3 spells CASSALPGTGLGTGELFF. The CDR3 bases are TGTGCCAGCAGTGCCCTTCCCGGGACAGGGTTGGGCACCGGGGAGCTGTTTTTT. V gene TRBV6-4 combines with J gene TRBJ2-2; TRBD1 matches 9 bases. The CDR3 covers 18 residues. Per the germline V gene, CDR1 is MRHNA and CDR2 is SNTAGT. Unmatched junction bases numbered 13, after V lost 4 bases and J lost 4 bases.

In nucleotides, the CDR3 is TGTGCCAGCAGCCAGGATCTAGGTCGTATTTTCAATGAGCAGTTCTTC. Amino acids: CASSQDLGRIFNEQFF. V is TRBV14 and J is TRBJ2-1; D is uncertain. Germline V gene sequence: CDR1 SGHDN, CDR2 FVKESK. Trimming left V 3 bases short and J 6 bases short, with 18 bases between. There are 16 residues in the CDR3.

This clone showed up just a few times. V usage is TRBV25-1 and J usage is TRBJ1-1; D ambiguous. CDR3 length: 13 amino acids. Germline V gene data show CDR1 as MGHDK and CDR2 as SYGVNS. Trimming shortened V by 8 bases and J by 3 bases, and 13 bases separated the two germline ends. CDR3 coding DNA: TGTGCCAGCGGCGCGGGCGGGGACACTGAAGCTTTCTTT. Translation: CASGAGGDTEAFF.

The genes are TRBV10-2 and TRBJ1-2; D perhaps matches TRBD1 (6 bases). From germline, CDR1 is WSHSY and CDR2 SAAADI. V was pared by 0 bases and J by 8 bases, with 13 bases between. The length of the CDR3 is 14 residues. CDR3: CASSESSRGEGYTF. As DNA, the CDR3 is TGCGCCAGCAGTGAGTCGAGCAGGGGTGAGGGCTACACCTTC.

This clone appeared a single time. The chain employs TRBV5-4 and TRBJ2-3; 9 bases match TRBD2. This CDR3 spans 16 amino acids. The trim removed 4 bases at V and 1 base at J, leaving 7 bases unmatched. The germline V gene encodes CDR1 SGHNT and CDR2 YYREEE (reference sequence). DNA for the CDR3: TGTGCCAGCAGCCGATCAAGGACTAGCGGCACAGATACGCAGTATTTT. Amino acid sequence: CASSRSRTSGTDTQYF.

The chain employs TRBV30 and TRBJ1-5; a weak D match, TRBD1 (6 bases). V gave up 1 base and J gave up 0 bases, with 16 bases separating them. The CDR3 loop spans 17 amino acids. Germline CDR1 is GTSNPN and CDR2 is SVGIG (reference sequence). The CDR3 bases are TGTGCCTGGAGTGCAGGGAGGGGGGAGTATAGCAATCAGCCCCAGCATTTT. Amino acid sequence: CAWSAGRGEYSNQPQHF. The full variable domain, completed using reference TRBV30 and TRBJ1-5, is SQTIHQWPATLVQPVGSPLSLECTVEGTSNPNLYWYRQAAGRGLQLLFYSVGIGQISSEVPQNLSASRPQDRQFILSSKKLLLSDSGFYLCAWSAGRGEYSNQPQHFGDGTRLSIL.

The V and J genes are TRBV15 and TRBJ2-7, with a tentative D call TRBD1 (5 bases). The CDR3 spans 13 residues. Trimming pared 0 bases from V and 6 bases from J, leaving 9 bases between. From germline, CDR1 is LNHNV and CDR2 YYDKDF (reference sequence). In DNA, the CDR3 is TGTGCCACCAGCAGAGATCGACAGCTCGAGCAGTACGTC. Translating gives CATSRDRQLEQYV.

Only one count was recorded for this clone. The rearrangement joins TRBV7-2 to TRBJ1-5; D remains ambiguous. The CDR3 sequence is 13 residues long. Germline V lookup: CDR1 SGHTA, CDR2 FQGNSA. Deletions cut 3 bases from V and 4 bases from J, with 7 bases between. Written as DNA, the CDR3 is TGTGCCAGCAGCTTCTACGGGAATCAGCCCCAGCATTTT. Amino acids: CASSFYGNQPQHF.

The J gene is TRBJ2-7, the V gene TRBV5-4; TRBD1 is a possible D gene (6 bases). From germline, CDR1 is SGHNT and CDR2 YYREEE (reference sequence). Trimming shortened V by 3 bases and J by 0 bases, and 16 bases separated the two germline ends. The CDR3 loop spans 16 amino acids. Here the CDR3 reads CASSSYGTSYSYEQYV. CDR3 DNA: TGTGCCAGCAGCTCCTACGGGACATCCTACTCCTACGAGCAGTACGTC.

This sequence joins TRBV11-3 and TRBJ2-1; perhaps TRBD2 as D (5 bases). Germline V gene lookup returns CDR1 SGHNT and CDR2 YENEEA. V was cut by 3 bases and J by 2 bases, with 5 bases left in between. CDR3 length: 13 amino acids. This chain's CDR3 is CASSLGAYNEQFF. CDR3 DNA sequence: TGTGCCAGCAGCTTGGGAGCCTACAATGAGCAGTTCTTC.

V gene TRBV5-1 combines with J gene TRBJ2-2; 7 nucleotides match TRBD2. V was pared by 5 bases and J by 5 bases, with 6 bases of the junction left unmatched. CDR3 length equals 14 residues. From germline, CDR1 is SGHRS and CDR2 YFSETQ. CDR3 sequence: CASRTSLGTGELFF. CDR3 coding DNA: TGCGCCAGCAGGACTAGCTTGGGGACCGGGGAGCTGTTTTTT.

The table lists this clone with a count of one. The chain combines TRBV7-9 with TRBJ2-1; 8 positions agree with TRBD2. Germline lookup yields CDR1 SEHNR and CDR2 FQNEAQ (reference sequence). The V segment lost 2 bases and the J segment 14 bases; nucleotides outside the gene matches: 5. This CDR3 has 12 residues. CDR3 sequence: CASSLRGLDKFF. CDR3 DNA sequence: TGTGCCAGCAGCTTAAGGGGACTAGACAAGTTCTTC.

The chain links TRBV5-1 to TRBJ2-2; D not certain. Trimming stripped 4 bases from V and 2 bases from J, with 15 bases between. CDR3 length equals 16 residues. Germline V CDR1 and CDR2: SGHRS, YFSETQ. The CDR3 nucleotides read TGCGCCAGCAGCCTAAACGACTGGAGTAACACCGGGGAGCTGTTTTTT. This gives the protein CASSLNDWSNTGELFF.

This rearrangement joins TRBV6-5 to TRBJ1-3, with unresolved D. There are 15 residues in the CDR3. Germline V gives CDR1 MNHEY, CDR2 SVGAGI. The V end lost 0 bases, the J end lost 0 bases, and 6 bases lay between the germline ends. CDR3 protein: CASSYSVSSGNTIYF. DNA of the CDR3: TGTGCCAGCAGTTACTCGGTCAGCTCTGGAAACACCATATATTTT.

The J gene is TRBJ1-1, the V gene TRBV29-1; D is ambiguous. The CDR3 length is 11 residues. Germline values: CDR1 SQVTM, CDR2 ANQGSEA. V shed 1 base and J shed 7 bases, with 7 bases lying between them. The CDR3 reads CSVEGQIEAFF. In DNA form, the CDR3 reads TGCAGCGTTGAAGGGCAGATTGAAGCTTTCTTT.

The chain recombines TRBV6-2 or TRBV6-3 with TRBJ2-1; 13 positions agree with TRBD2. Per the germline V gene, CDR1 is MNHEY and CDR2 is SVGEGT. This CDR3 contains 16 residues. V was pared by 5 bases and J by 6 bases, with 7 bases of the junction left unmatched. The CDR3 is CASSPPGLAGPNEQFF. The DNA for the CDR3 is TGTGCCAGCAGTCCGCCGGGACTAGCGGGACCCAATGAGCAGTTCTTC.

V is TRBV6-2 or TRBV6-3 and J is TRBJ1-2; D ambiguous. V was pared by 2 bases and J by 4 bases, with 8 bases between. Germline-derived CDR1 and CDR2 are MNHEY and SVGEGT. The CDR3 length is 13 residues. CDR3 sequence (DNA): TGTGCCAGCAGTTACATAGAATTCTATGGCTACACCTTC. Protein sequence: CASSYIEFYGYTF.

The V call is TRBV2, the J call TRBJ1-3; the D is unclear. Trimming pared 8 bases from V and 1 base from J, leaving 12 bases between. The CDR3 consists of 14 residues. Germline CDR1 reads SNHLY; CDR2 reads FYNNEI. The DNA for the CDR3 is TGTGCCAGCCAGACGGGAGAGTCTGGAAACACCATATATTTT. Translated, it gives CASQTGESGNTIYF.

The rearrangement joins TRBV11-2 to TRBJ2-4; a possible D gene is TRBD1 (5 bases). CDR3 size: 13 residues. Germline loops: CDR1 SGHAT, CDR2 FQNNGV. Trimming removed 0 bases at V and 15 bases at J, with 15 bases between. The CDR3 protein is CASSLDGQTAPYF. CDR3 DNA: TGTGCCAGCAGCTTAGATGGGCAGACAGCTCCGTACTTC.